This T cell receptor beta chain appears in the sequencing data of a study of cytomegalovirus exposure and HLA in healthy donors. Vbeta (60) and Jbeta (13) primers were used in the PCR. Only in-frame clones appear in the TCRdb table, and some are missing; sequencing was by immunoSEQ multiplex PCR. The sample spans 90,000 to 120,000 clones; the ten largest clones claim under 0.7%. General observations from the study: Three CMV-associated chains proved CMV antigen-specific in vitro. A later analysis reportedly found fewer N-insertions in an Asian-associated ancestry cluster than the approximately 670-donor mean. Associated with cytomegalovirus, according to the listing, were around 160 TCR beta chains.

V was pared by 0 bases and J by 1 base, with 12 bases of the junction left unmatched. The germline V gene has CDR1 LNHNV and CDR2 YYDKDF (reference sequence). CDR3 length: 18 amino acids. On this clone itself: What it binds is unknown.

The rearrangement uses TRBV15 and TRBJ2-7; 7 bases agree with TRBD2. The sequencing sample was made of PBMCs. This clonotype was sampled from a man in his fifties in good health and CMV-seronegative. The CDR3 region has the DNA TGTGCCACCAGCAGAGAGTTAGGGGAGGTAGCGGGTTCCTACGAGCAGTACTTC. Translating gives CATSRELGEVAGSYEQYF.